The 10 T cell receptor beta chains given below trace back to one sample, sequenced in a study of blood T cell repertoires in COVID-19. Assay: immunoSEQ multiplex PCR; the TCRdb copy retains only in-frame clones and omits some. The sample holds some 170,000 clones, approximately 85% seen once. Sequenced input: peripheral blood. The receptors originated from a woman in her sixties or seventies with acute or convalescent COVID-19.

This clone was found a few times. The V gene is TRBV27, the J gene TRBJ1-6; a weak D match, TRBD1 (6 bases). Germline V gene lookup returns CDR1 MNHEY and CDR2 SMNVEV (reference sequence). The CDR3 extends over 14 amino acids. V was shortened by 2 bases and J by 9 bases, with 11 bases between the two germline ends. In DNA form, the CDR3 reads TGTGCCAGCAGTTTAGGGGGCGCGGGTTCACCCCTCCACTTT. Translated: CASSLGGAGSPLHF.

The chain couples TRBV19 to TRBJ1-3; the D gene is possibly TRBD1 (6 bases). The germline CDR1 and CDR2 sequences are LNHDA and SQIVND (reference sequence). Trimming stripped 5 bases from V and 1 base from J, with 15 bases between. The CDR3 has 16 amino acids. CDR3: CASSSGALVSGNTIYF. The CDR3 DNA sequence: TGTGCCAGTAGTTCAGGGGCCCTAGTATCTGGAAACACCATATATTTT. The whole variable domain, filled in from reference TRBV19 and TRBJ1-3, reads DGGITQSPKYLFRKEGQNVTLSCEQNLNHDAMYWYRQDPGQGLRLIYYSQIVNDFQKGDIAEGYSVSREKKESFPLTVTSAQKNPTAFYLCASSSGALVSGNTIYFGEGSWLTVV.

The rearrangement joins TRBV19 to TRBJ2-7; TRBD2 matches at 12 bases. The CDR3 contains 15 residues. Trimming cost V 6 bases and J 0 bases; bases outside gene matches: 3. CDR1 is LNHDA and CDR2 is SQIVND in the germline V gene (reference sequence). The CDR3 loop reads CASSLTSGSSYEQYF. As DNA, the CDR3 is TGTGCCAGTAGCCTGACTAGCGGGAGCTCCTACGAGCAGTACTTC.

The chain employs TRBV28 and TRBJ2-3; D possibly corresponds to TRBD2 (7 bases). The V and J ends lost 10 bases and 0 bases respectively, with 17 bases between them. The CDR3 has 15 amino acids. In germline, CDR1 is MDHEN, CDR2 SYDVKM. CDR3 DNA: TGTGCCACCGGGGGGCCCTCGTCTAGCACAGATACGCAGTATTTT. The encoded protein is CATGGPSSSTDTQYF.

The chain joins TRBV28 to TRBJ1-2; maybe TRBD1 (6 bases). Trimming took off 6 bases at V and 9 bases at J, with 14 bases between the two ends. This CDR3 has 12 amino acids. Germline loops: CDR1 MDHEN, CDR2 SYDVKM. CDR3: CASRTGSSSYTF. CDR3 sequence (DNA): TGTGCCAGCAGAACAGGGTCTTCCAGCTACACCTTC.

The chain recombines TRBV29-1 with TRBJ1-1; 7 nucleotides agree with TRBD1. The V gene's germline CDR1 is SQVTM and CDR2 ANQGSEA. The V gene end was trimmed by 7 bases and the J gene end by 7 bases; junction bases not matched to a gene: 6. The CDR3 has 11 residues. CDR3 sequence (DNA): TGCAGCGGGGGACAGTTGGGTGAAGCTTTCTTT. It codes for CSGGQLGEAFF.

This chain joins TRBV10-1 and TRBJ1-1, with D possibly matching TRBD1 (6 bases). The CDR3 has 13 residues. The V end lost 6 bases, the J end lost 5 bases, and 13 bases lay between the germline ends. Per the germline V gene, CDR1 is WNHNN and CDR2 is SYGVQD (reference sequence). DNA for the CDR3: TGCGCCAGCAGGCCTACAGGGAAAACTGAAGCTTTCTTT. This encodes CASRPTGKTEAFF.

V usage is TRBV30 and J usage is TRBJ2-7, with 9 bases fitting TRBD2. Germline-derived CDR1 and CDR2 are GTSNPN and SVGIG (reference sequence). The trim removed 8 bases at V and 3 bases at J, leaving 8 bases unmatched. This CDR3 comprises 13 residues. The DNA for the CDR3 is TGTGCCGCCCGGACTAGCGTAGGCTACGAGCAGTACGTC. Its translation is CAARTSVGYEQYV.

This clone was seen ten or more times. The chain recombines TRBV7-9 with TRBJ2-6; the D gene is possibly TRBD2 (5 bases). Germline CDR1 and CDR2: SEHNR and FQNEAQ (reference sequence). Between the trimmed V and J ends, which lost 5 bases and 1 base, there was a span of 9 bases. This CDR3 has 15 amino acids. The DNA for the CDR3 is TGTGCCAGCAGCCGCGGCGGGTCTGGGGCCAACGTCCTGACTTTC. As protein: CASSRGGSGANVLTF.

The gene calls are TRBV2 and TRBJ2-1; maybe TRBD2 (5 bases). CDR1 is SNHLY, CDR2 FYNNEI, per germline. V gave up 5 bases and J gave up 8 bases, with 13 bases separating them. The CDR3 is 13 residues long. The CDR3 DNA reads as TGTGCCAGCAGTTTTTCTATGGGAGATGAGCAGTTCTTC. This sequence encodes CASSFSMGDEQFF.